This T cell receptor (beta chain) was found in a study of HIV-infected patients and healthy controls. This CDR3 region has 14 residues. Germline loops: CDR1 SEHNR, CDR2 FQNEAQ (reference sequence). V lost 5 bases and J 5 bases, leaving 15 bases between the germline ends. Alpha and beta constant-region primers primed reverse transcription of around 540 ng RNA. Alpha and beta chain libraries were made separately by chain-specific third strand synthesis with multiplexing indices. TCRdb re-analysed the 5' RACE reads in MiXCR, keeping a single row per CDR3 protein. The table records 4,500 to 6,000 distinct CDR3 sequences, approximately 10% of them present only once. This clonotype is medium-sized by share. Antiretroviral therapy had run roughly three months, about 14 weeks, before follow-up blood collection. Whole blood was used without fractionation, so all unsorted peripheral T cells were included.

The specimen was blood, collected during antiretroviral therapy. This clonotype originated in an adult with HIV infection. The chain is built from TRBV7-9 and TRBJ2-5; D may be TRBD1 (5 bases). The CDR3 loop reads CASSPARGGETQYF. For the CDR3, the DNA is TGTGCCAGCAGCCCAGCAAGGGGCGGCGAGACCCAGTACTTC.